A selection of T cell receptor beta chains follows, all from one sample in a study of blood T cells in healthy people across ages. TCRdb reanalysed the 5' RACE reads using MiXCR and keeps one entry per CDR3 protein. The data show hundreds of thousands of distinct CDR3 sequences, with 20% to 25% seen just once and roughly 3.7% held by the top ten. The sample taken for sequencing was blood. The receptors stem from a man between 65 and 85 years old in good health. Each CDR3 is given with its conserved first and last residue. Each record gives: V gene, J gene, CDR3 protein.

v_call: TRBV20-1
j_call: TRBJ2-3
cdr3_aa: CSARDSADTDTQYF

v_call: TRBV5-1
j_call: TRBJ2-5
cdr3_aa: CASSVFGSGETQYF

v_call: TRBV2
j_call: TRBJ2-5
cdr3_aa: CASRGRTVYGQYF

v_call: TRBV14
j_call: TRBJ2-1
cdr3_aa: CASSQDLLLSSYNEQFF

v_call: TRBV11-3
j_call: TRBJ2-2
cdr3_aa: CASSTGGGFAGDNTGELFF

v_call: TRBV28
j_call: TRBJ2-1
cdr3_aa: CASSLPGRRYNEQFF

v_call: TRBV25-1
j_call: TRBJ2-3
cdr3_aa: CASSESGDPDTQYF

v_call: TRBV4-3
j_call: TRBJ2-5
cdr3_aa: CASSRTRGETQYF

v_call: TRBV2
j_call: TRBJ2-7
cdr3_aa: CATKEISAYYEQYF

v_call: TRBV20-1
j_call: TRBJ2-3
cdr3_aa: CSARSGSSSTDTQYF

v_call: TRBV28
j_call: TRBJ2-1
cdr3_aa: CASSLGAGRDEQFF

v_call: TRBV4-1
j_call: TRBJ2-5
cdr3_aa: CASSHPGQHSKETQYF

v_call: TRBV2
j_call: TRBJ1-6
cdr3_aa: CASSEAGANSPLHF

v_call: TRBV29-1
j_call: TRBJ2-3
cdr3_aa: CSITGQAPTDTQYF

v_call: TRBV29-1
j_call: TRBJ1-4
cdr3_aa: CSVAFGTGNEKLFF

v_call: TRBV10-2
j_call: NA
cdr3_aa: CASSLRWGGRADEQFF

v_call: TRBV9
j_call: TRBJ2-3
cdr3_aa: CASSQNARADTQYF

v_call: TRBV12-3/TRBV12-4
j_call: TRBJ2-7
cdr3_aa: CASAPRDRGSPQQYF

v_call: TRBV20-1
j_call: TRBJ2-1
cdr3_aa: CSASGEYVYNEQFF

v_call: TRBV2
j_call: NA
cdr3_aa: CASSEVLGYEQYF